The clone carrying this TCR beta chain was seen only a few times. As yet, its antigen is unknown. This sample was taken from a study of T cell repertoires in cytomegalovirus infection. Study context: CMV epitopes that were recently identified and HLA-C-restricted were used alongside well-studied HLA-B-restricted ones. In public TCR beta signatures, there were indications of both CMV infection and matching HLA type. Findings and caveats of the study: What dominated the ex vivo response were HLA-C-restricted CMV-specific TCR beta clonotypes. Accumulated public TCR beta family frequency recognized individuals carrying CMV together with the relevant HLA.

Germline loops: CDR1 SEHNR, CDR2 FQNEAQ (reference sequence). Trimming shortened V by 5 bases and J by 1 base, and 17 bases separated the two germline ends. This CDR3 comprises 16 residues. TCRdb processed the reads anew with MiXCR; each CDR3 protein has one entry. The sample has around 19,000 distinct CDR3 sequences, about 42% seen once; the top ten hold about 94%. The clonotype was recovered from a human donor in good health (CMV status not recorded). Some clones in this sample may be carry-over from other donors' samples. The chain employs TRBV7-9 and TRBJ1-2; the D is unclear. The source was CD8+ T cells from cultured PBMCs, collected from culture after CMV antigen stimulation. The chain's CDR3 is CASSSVSDFFNYGYTF. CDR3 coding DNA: TGTGCCAGCAGCAGCGTCTCGGACTTCTTTAACTATGGCTACACCTTC.